What follows are 28 T cell receptor beta chains derived from one specimen sequenced in a study of CD8 T cells in Susac syndrome. Reverse transcription of about 0.5 to 1 ug RNA was carried out with random hexamers. TCRdb passed the immunoSEQ multiplex PCR reads through MiXCR, listing each CDR3 protein once. Of about 120,000 distinct CDR3 sequences listed, 85% to 95% are singletons. The material sequenced was CD4+ T cells from PBMCs. The receptors were gathered from a human donor with multiple sclerosis.

This rearrangement joins TRBV20-1 to TRBJ2-3, with unresolved D. V gave up 3 bases and J gave up 1 base, with 8 bases separating them. CDR1 and CDR2 (germline): DFQATT, SNEGSKA (reference sequence). This CDR3 is 13 amino acids long. The CDR3 coding sequence is TGCAGTGCTAGCGGGTGGGGCACAGATACGCAGTATTTT. It is translated as CSASGWGTDTQYF.

V is TRBV3-1 and J is TRBJ1-2, with 9 positions matching TRBD1. Germline CDR1 reads LGHDT; CDR2 reads YNNKEL (reference sequence). Trimming cost V 3 bases and J 0 bases; bases outside gene matches: 11. CDR3 length: 18 amino acids. The CDR3 spells CASSHLNPGQGSNYGYTF. In DNA form, the CDR3 reads TGTGCCAGCAGCCACCTAAACCCGGGACAGGGATCTAACTATGGCTACACCTTC.

For the CDR3, the DNA is TGTGCCTGGGGATGGTACTATGGCTACACCTTC. Its protein product is CAWGWYYGYTF. The rearrangement uses TRBV30 and TRBJ1-2; no firm D call. The CDR3 runs to 11 residues. Deletions cut 5 bases from V and 3 bases from J, with 7 bases between. The germline CDR1 and CDR2 sequences are GTSNPN and SVGIG (reference sequence).

The chain joins TRBV14 to TRBJ1-1; 11 positions agree with TRBD1. The CDR3 covers 15 residues. Germline V gives CDR1 SGHDN, CDR2 FVKESK. V lost 4 bases, J lost 11 bases, and 12 bases stayed unmatched. Here the CDR3 reads CASSPRTGGFGMAFF. For the CDR3, the DNA is TGTGCCAGCAGCCCCCGGACAGGGGGCTTCGGAATGGCTTTCTTT.

The V and J genes are TRBV5-1 and TRBJ2-4; 8 bases align to TRBD2. CDR3 size: 15 residues. Germline trimming cut 3 bases from V and 2 bases from J; bases unmatched to any gene: 4. Germline V gives CDR1 SGHRS, CDR2 YFSETQ. CDR3 DNA sequence: TGCGCCAGCAGCTCGGGGGGGGCTACCAAAAACATTCAGTACTTC. This codes for CASSSGGATKNIQYF.

CDR3 region: CSAGDLVQSYEQYF. The CDR3 coding sequence is TGCAGTGCCGGGGACTTAGTGCAGTCCTACGAGCAGTACTTC. The rearrangement joins TRBV20-1 to TRBJ2-7, with D possibly being TRBD2 (6 bases). Germline loops: CDR1 DFQATT, CDR2 SNEGSKA (reference sequence). The CDR3 is 14 residues long. V shed 6 bases and J shed 1 base, with 16 bases lying between them.

The genes are TRBV18 and TRBJ1-2; a weak D match, TRBD1 (5 bases). Germline-derived CDR1 and CDR2 are KGHSH and LQKENI. Trimming removed 3 bases at V and 4 bases at J, with 12 bases between. The CDR3 consists of 14 residues. The CDR3 sequence is CASSPSGTGYGYTF. The CDR3 nucleotides read TGTGCCAGCTCACCCTCAGGGACTGGCTATGGCTACACCTTC.

This clonotype was picked up one time. The chain combines TRBV19 with TRBJ1-5, with a weak D call TRBD1 (5 bases). This CDR3 spans 14 amino acids. Trimming pared 1 base from V and 5 bases from J, leaving 9 bases between. Germline lookup yields CDR1 LNHDA and CDR2 SQIVND (reference sequence). The CDR3 reads CASSIAGPDQPQHF. DNA of the CDR3: TGTGCCAGTAGTATAGCAGGGCCGGATCAGCCCCAGCATTTT.

The CDR3 coding sequence is TGCAGTGCTACTACTCGCCCGCTGGCTGAAGCTTTCTTT. This encodes CSATTRPLAEAFF. The chain links TRBV20-1 to TRBJ1-1; D gene uncertain. Germline-derived CDR1 and CDR2 are DFQATT and SNEGSKA (reference sequence). The ends were cut back, 4 bases at V and 6 bases at J, with 15 bases in the middle. The CDR3 covers 13 residues.

The CDR3 region has the DNA TGTGCCACCAGCGGTGGACAGCCGGGCCTAGAGACCCAGTACTTC. Translating gives CATSGGQPGLETQYF. This chain links TRBV15 with TRBJ2-5; TRBD1 might be the D (6 bases). V lost 5 bases and J lost 4, with 17 bases in between. The V gene's germline CDR1 is LNHNV and CDR2 YYDKDF (reference sequence). CDR3 length equals 15 residues.

The V call is TRBV7-9, the J call TRBJ2-5; maybe TRBD2 (5 bases). Germline-derived CDR1 and CDR2 are SEHNR and FQNEAQ (reference sequence). This CDR3 is 17 amino acids long. V was pared by 4 bases and J by 6 bases, with 24 bases between. The CDR3 protein is CASSSPDGGRHKKTQYF. In nucleotides, the CDR3 is TGTGCCAGCAGCTCCCCAGACGGCGGGCGACACAAGAAGACCCAGTACTTC.

The genes are TRBV19 and TRBJ2-5, with 11 bases that match TRBD2. The V and J ends lost 1 base and 0 bases, in that order; junction bases with no gene match: 7. This CDR3 contains 18 residues. Germline CDR1 LNHDA, CDR2 SQIVND (reference sequence). The CDR3 DNA reads TGTGCCAGTAGTATAGCCCTAGCGGGGGGTAGGTACCAAGAGACCCAGTACTTC. This sequence encodes CASSIALAGGRYQETQYF.

V and J are TRBV18 and TRBJ2-1; D is undetermined. V was clipped by 6 bases and J by 4 bases, with 10 bases between them. The CDR3 has 13 amino acids. Germline values: CDR1 KGHSH, CDR2 LQKENI. The CDR3 DNA reads TGTGCCAGCTCTCCCCGTGGGTACAATGAGCAGTTCTTC. It specifies CASSPRGYNEQFF.

The genes are TRBV7-2 and TRBJ1-1, with D maybe TRBD1 (6 bases). Between the trimmed V and J ends, which lost 5 bases and 0 bases, there was a span of 13 bases. Germline values: CDR1 SGHTA, CDR2 FQGNSA. The CDR3 contains 15 residues. As DNA, the CDR3 is TGTGCCAGCAGCAAGGAAGGGGACATGAACACTGAAGCTTTCTTT. Encoded protein: CASSKEGDMNTEAFF.

The CDR3, as DNA: TGTGCCAGCAGACCATTCGGGGGAAACACCATATATTTT. Its protein is CASRPFGGNTIYF. V gene TRBV28 combines with J gene TRBJ1-3; D gene unclear. This CDR3 is built from 13 residues. Deletions cut 6 bases from V and 4 bases from J, with 10 bases between. Germline CDR1 reads MDHEN; CDR2 reads SYDVKM.

This chain links TRBV4-1 with TRBJ1-2, with D maybe TRBD1 (6 bases). Germline CDR1 and CDR2: MGHRA and YSYEKL. The CDR3 is made up of 15 amino acids. The V end was cut by 4 bases, the J end by 0 bases, with 12 bases between. The CDR3 DNA follows: TGCGCCAGCAGCCTTGGTGACAGGCCTAACTATGGCTACACCTTC. Translated: CASSLGDRPNYGYTF.

The chain combines TRBV28 with TRBJ2-5; 10 bases line up with TRBD1. CDR1 and CDR2 (germline): MDHEN, SYDVKM. The CDR3 is 15 amino acids. V shed 5 bases, J shed 5 bases, and the junction held 8 bases outside the gene matches. The CDR3 DNA sequence: TGTGCCAGCAGTCCTCCCGGGACAGGGGATGAGACCCAGTACTTC. Translation gives CASSPPGTGDETQYF.

The chain has TRBV30 and TRBJ1-6, with 10 bases aligning to TRBD1. V shed 3 bases, J shed 10 bases, and the junction held 9 bases outside the gene matches. Germline CDR1 reads GTSNPN; CDR2 reads SVGIG (reference sequence). CDR3 size: 15 residues. CDR3 loop: CAWRKTGQGRSPLHF. DNA for the CDR3: TGTGCCTGGAGAAAAACGGGACAGGGGCGATCACCCCTCCACTTT.

The chain links TRBV4-3 to TRBJ2-7; 8 bases match TRBD1. Per germline, CDR1 LGHNA and CDR2 YSLEER. The length of the CDR3 is 16 residues. V lost 3 bases, J lost 7 bases, and 14 bases stayed unmatched. CDR3 in amino acids: CASSHPSPGQGLEQYF. As DNA, the CDR3 is TGCGCCAGCAGCCATCCATCCCCAGGACAGGGCCTTGAGCAGTACTTC.

The genes are TRBV18 and TRBJ1-1; D gene unclear. The CDR3 length is 15 residues. The germline V gene has CDR1 KGHSH and CDR2 LQKENI. V was clipped by 5 bases and J by 0 bases, with 13 bases between them. The CDR3 is CASSIGGGMNTEAFF. In DNA form, the CDR3 reads TGTGCCAGCTCAATAGGAGGCGGAATGAACACTGAAGCTTTCTTT.

The rearrangement joins TRBV29-1 to TRBJ1-1, with 7 bases that match TRBD1. Unmatched junction bases numbered 10, after V lost 6 bases and J lost 6 bases. The CDR3 runs to 13 residues. The germline V gene encodes CDR1 SQVTM and CDR2 ANQGSEA. The DNA of the CDR3 is TGCAGCGTATCAGACAGGGTGGGGGCTGAAGCTTTCTTT. This codes for CSVSDRVGAEAFF.

The V call is TRBV28, the J call TRBJ1-1; TRBD1 might be the D (6 bases). V was shortened by 7 bases and J by 7 bases, with 13 bases between the two germline ends. This CDR3 spans 12 amino acids. Germline lookup yields CDR1 MDHEN and CDR2 SYDVKM. The CDR3 sequence: CASTPPRGEAFF. Written as DNA, the CDR3 is TGTGCCAGCACCCCTCCCAGGGGTGAAGCTTTCTTT.

This clonotype showed up just a few times. This chain uses TRBV6-2 or TRBV6-3 with TRBJ2-7, with 8 bases that match TRBD1. Trimming removed 6 bases from V and 3 bases from J; junction bases left unmatched: 10. This CDR3 spans 15 amino acids. Germline V gives CDR1 MNHEY, CDR2 SVGEGT. DNA for the CDR3: TGTGCCAGCAGAGATCTGGACAGGGATGGCTACGAGCAGTACTTC. Amino acids: CASRDLDRDGYEQYF.

This chain uses TRBV10-3 with TRBJ2-3, with D unresolved. The CDR3 extends over 14 amino acids. Trimming took off 4 bases at V and 0 bases at J, with 8 bases between the two ends. Germline V lookup: CDR1 ENHRY, CDR2 SYGVKD. The CDR3 loop reads CAISAGFSTDTQYF. The CDR3 nucleotides are TGTGCCATCAGTGCTGGATTCAGCACAGATACGCAGTATTTT.

V and J are TRBV6-1 and TRBJ2-2; perhaps TRBD2 as D (5 bases). The CDR3 contains 16 residues. The germline V gene encodes CDR1 MNHNS and CDR2 SASEGT. V was cut by 8 bases and J by 5 bases, with 21 bases left in between. CDR3 residues: CASGLATSPSTGELFF. The CDR3 region has the DNA TGTGCCAGCGGGTTAGCGACCTCTCCTTCAACCGGGGAGCTGTTTTTT.

V is TRBV19 and J is TRBJ1-5; D remains ambiguous. The CDR3 length is 13 residues. The germline CDR1 and CDR2 sequences are LNHDA and SQIVND (reference sequence). V lost 1 base and J 5 bases, leaving 6 bases between the germline ends. In nucleotides, the CDR3 is TGTGCCAGTAGTATAGGGCAGCATCAGCCCCAGCATTTT. This encodes CASSIGQHQPQHF.

The chain uses TRBV7-6 and TRBJ2-7, with D maybe TRBD1 (6 bases). CDR3 length: 14 amino acids. With 4 bases removed from V and 3 bases from J, the gap between germline ends came to 13 bases. Germline V gives CDR1 SGHVS, CDR2 FNYEAQ. The CDR3 sequence: CASSYQVQGYEQYF. The CDR3 DNA reads TGTGCCAGCAGCTACCAGGTACAGGGCTACGAGCAGTACTTC.

V gene TRBV7-2 combines with J gene TRBJ2-7; 10 bases align to TRBD2. CDR1 SGHTA and CDR2 FQGNSA come from the germline V gene. This CDR3 is built from 14 residues. V was pared by 7 bases and J by 4 bases, with 7 bases of the junction left unmatched. CDR3 amino acids: CASKFSGGFYEQYF. The CDR3 bases are TGTGCCAGCAAATTTAGCGGGGGGTTTTACGAGCAGTACTTC. Combining the CDR3 with reference TRBV7-2 and TRBJ2-7 gives the whole variable domain GAGVSQSPSNKVTEKGKDVELRCDPISGHTALYWYRQSLGQGLEFLIYFQGNSAPDKSGLPSDRFSAERTGGSVSTLTIQRTQQEDSAVYLCASKFSGGFYEQYFGPGTRLTVT.